This T cell receptor (beta chain) was captured by sequencing in a study of T-cell memory formation after mild COVID-19. Study at large: Clustering of TCRs was largely donor specific. Study results and caveats: Clones from the second wave (peaking day 37) had unconfirmed SARS-CoV-2 specificity.

About this clonotype: Its antigen is not known.

TCRdb itself ran the 5' RACE reads through MiXCR, one entry per CDR3 protein. The data contain approximately 490,000 distinct CDR3 sequences, over 20% of them singletons. CDR1 and CDR2 (germline): SEHNR, FQNEAQ (reference sequence). The CDR3 runs 15 residues. With V trimmed by 5 bases and J by 7 bases, 12 bases remained unmatched. The receptor was isolated from an adult woman who had mild COVID-19 (a few samples of this study predate the infection). Cell type and time point are not known. The rearrangement links TRBV7-9 to TRBJ2-7; 9 bases fit TRBD1. The sequenced material came from PBMCs or a T cell subset sorted from them (not recorded which). The DNA for the CDR3 is TGTGCCAGCAGCCCGTCCGGGGGACAGGGCAAAGAGCAGTACTTC. This sequence encodes CASSPSGGQGKEQYF. The full variable domain, rest sourced from reference TRBV7-9 and TRBJ2-7, is DTGVSQNPRHKITKRGQNVTFRCDPISEHNRLYWYRQTLGQGPEFLTYFQNEAQLEKSRLLSDRFSAERPKGSFSTLEIQRTEQGDSAMYLCASSPSGGQGKEQYFGPGTRLTVT.